These 12 T cell receptor beta chains were all obtained from the same sample, sequenced in a study of blood T cell repertoires in COVID-19. Clones were read by immunoSEQ multiplex PCR, and TCRdb kept only the in-frame ones, dropping some. The sample lists roughly 62,000 clones, more than 90% occurring once. Source material: peripheral blood. Receptors were obtained from a human donor in a cohort sampled during active COVID-19.

V gene TRBV5-1 combines with J gene TRBJ2-1, with 14 nucleotides matching TRBD2. This CDR3 contains 21 residues. CDR1 SGHRS and CDR2 YFSETQ come from the germline V gene. V was clipped by 0 bases and J by 0 bases; unmatched bases: 11. CDR3 DNA sequence: TGCGCCAGCAGCTTGGGCTCGACTAGCGGGAGGGCCCTCGGCTCCTACAATGAGCAGTTCTTC. It is translated as CASSLGSTSGRALGSYNEQFF.

This clone was observed once. The chain recombines TRBV21-1 with TRBJ2-7; TRBD1, the table's D call, lacks a check against the DNA. TRBV21-1 is tagged as a pseudogene. This CDR3 contains 13 residues. The CDR3 nucleotides are TGTGCCAGCGGGCAGGGTCCCCTCTACGAGCAGTACTTC. This translates into CASGQGPLYEQYF.

V usage is TRBV15 and J usage is TRBJ1-1; 10 bases fit TRBD1. The CDR3 totals 17 residues. CDR1 and CDR2 (germline): LNHNV, YYDKDF (reference sequence). The J segment lost 8 bases and the V segment lost 1 base, leaving 13 bases of the junction unmatched. The CDR3 protein is CATSRAGSGTGAREAFF. Here the CDR3 DNA reads TGTGCCACCAGCAGAGCAGGATCCGGGACAGGGGCTCGGGAAGCTTTCTTT. The full variable domain, completed using reference TRBV15 and TRBJ1-1, is DAMVIQNPRYQVTQFGKPVTLSCSQTLNHNVMYWYQQKSSQAPKLLFHYYDKDFNNEADTPDNFQSRRPNTSFCFLDIRSPGLGDTAMYLCATSRAGSGTGAREAFFGQGTRLTVV.

This clone is a singleton in its sample. The gene calls are TRBV5-1 and TRBJ1-2, with D perhaps matching TRBD1 (5 bases). The germline V and J ends were trimmed by 4 bases and 1 base, with 8 bases remaining between them. Germline assignment: CDR1 SGHRS and CDR2 YFSETQ. The length of the CDR3 is 13 residues. For the CDR3, the DNA is TGCGCCAGCAGCCAGGACAATAACTATGGCTACACCTTC. The encoded protein is CASSQDNNYGYTF.

DNA for the CDR3: TGTGCCAGCAGCTTAGGGGTCGAGGACAGGGGTTACGAGCAGTACTTC. The encoded protein is CASSLGVEDRGYEQYF. V usage is TRBV7-3 and J usage is TRBJ2-7, with TRBD1 matching 9 bases. Germline-derived CDR1 and CDR2 are SGHTA and FQGTGA. J lost 4 bases, V lost 2 bases, and 9 bases had no gene match. The CDR3 is 16 residues long.

The chain joins TRBV5-1 to TRBJ2-2, with 7 bases matching TRBD2. After removal of 2 bases from V and 2 bases from J, the junction contained 3 bases not matched to a gene. The CDR3 loop spans 15 amino acids. Germline V CDR1 and CDR2: SGHRS, YFSETQ. The CDR3 nucleotides are TGCGCCAGCAGCTTCGGCGGGAGCAACACCGGGGAGCTGTTTTTT. It is translated as CASSFGGSNTGELFF.

About this clone: At one boundary the junction diverges from the germline segment, which might be a read error. CDR3 in amino acids: CASSLGTSTSALHF. The CDR3 coding sequence is TGTGCCAGCAGCTTAGGGACATCTACTTCAGCCCTCCACTTT. This chain links TRBV7-3 with TRBJ1-6, with a weak D call TRBD1 (6 bases). The CDR3 runs 14 residues. CDR1 and CDR2 (germline): SGHTA, FQGTGA.

The chain uses TRBV30 and TRBJ2-4; perhaps TRBD2 as D (5 bases). This CDR3 contains 16 residues. V lost 1 base and J 0 bases, leaving 13 bases between the germline ends. The germline gives CDR1 GTSNPN, CDR2 SVGIG (reference sequence). The CDR3 is CAWSGGWGTAKNIQYF. CDR3 DNA: TGTGCCTGGAGTGGCGGGTGGGGAACAGCCAAAAACATTCAGTACTTC.

V is TRBV7-9 and J is TRBJ2-3, with a weak D call TRBD2 (6 bases). V lost 0 bases and J 5 bases, leaving 9 bases between the germline ends. Germline V gene sequence: CDR1 SEHNR, CDR2 FQNEAQ (reference sequence). The CDR3 contains 14 residues. The CDR3 nucleotides read TGTGCCAGCAGCTTAGCCGGGAGTGGAGATACGCAGTATTTT. The encoded protein is CASSLAGSGDTQYF.

This chain uses TRBV19 with TRBJ1-5; D is perhaps TRBD1 (6 bases). Trimming shortened V by 5 bases and J by 2 bases, and 16 bases separated the two germline ends. This CDR3 contains 16 residues. Germline CDR1 is LNHDA and CDR2 is SQIVND (reference sequence). The CDR3 reads CASSRRGMMRNQPQHF. In DNA form, the CDR3 reads TGTGCCAGTAGTCGAAGGGGGATGATGCGCAATCAGCCCCAGCATTTT.

This clone was picked up a small number of times. This sequence joins TRBV4-1 and TRBJ1-5; perhaps TRBD1 as D (6 bases). Trimming pared 2 bases from V and 3 bases from J, leaving 11 bases between. There are 15 residues in the CDR3. Germline V gene lookup returns CDR1 MGHRA and CDR2 YSYEKL. The CDR3 region has the DNA TGCGCCAGCAGCCAACAAGGACAGTACAATCAGCCCCAGCATTTT. Protein product: CASSQQGQYNQPQHF.

The CDR3 loop is CASATGHGTQYF. CDR3 sequence (DNA): TGTGCCAGCGCGACAGGTCATGGGACCCAGTACTTC. The rearrangement links TRBV18 to TRBJ2-5; possibly TRBD1 for D (6 bases). The germline gives CDR1 KGHSH, CDR2 LQKENI. This CDR3 is built from 12 residues. V was pared by 8 bases and J by 7 bases, with 14 bases between.